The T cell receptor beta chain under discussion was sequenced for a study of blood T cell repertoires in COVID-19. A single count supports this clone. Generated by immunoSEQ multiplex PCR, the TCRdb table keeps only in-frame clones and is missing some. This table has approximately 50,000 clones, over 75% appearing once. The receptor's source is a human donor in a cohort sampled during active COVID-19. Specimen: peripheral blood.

The CDR3 protein is CASSQGQGSSYEQYF. The DNA for the CDR3 is TGTGCCAGCAGCCAAGGACAGGGAAGTAGCTACGAGCAGTACTTC. The chain combines TRBV4-2 with TRBJ2-7; 7 bases agree with TRBD1. CDR1 LGHNA and CDR2 YNFKEQ come from the germline V gene. The CDR3 loop spans 15 amino acids. J gave up 3 bases and V 1 base, and 6 bases lay outside the gene matches.